Described below is a single TCR beta chain sequence and its context. The target antigen is unknown. This specimen belongs to a study of OX40 agonist ivuxolimab in advanced cancers. Some clones are missing from TCRdb's copy, which holds only in-frame ones; the method was immunoSEQ multiplex PCR. The sample consists of roughly 67,000 clones, approximately 80% of them appearing once. Study outcomes and limitations: In the 0.1 to 3.0 mg/kg range, CD4+ and CD8+ blood T cells had expanded clonally by week 6.

The CDR3 contains 13 residues. V shed 6 bases and J shed 4 bases, with 12 bases lying between them. Looked up from germline, CDR1 is MNHEY and CDR2 is SVGAGI. This receptor was obtained from an adult with an advanced solid tumor such as melanoma, head and neck, liver or kidney cancer. Sequences were derived from CD4+ or CD8+ T cells sorted from blood, sampled in a trial of the OX40 agonist ivuxolimab. The rearrangement joins TRBV6-5 to TRBJ1-2; D possibly corresponds to TRBD1 (5 bases). In DNA form, the CDR3 reads TGTGCCAGCAGCCCCGGGGGGGGCTATGGCTACACCTTC. It codes for CASSPGGGYGYTF.